This TCR beta chain was sequenced in a study of radiation and T cells in renal cell carcinoma. Findings and limits, study-wide: In blood, top tumor clones expanded by 2 weeks, shrinking by 4.

With respect to this clone: Its cognate antigen is unknown.

The germline V gene encodes CDR1 DFQATT and CDR2 SNEGSKA (reference sequence). V lost 4 bases and J 2 bases, leaving 6 bases between the germline ends. This CDR3 region has 11 residues. Produced via immunoSEQ multiplex PCR; TCRdb's table is partial and in-frame only. The sample includes some 120,000 clones, approximately 80% seen only once; the top ten take 1.5% to 2%. The time point: blood 2 weeks post-SBRT. Treatment: 15 Gy SBRT to primary tumor, nephrectomy 4 weeks later. The chain recombines TRBV20-1 with TRBJ2-7; D not resolved. The TCR sequence derives from a woman aged 60 to 75 with renal cell carcinoma. This material consisted of blood, taken from a patient whose treatment included radiotherapy and nephrectomy. The CDR3 bases are TGCAGTGCTACAAGGGCCTACGAGCAGTACTTC. Its protein product is CSATRAYEQYF.